This TCR beta chain appears in the sequencing data of a study of blood T cell repertoires in COVID-19. Repertoires were generated with immunoSEQ multiplex PCR, while TCRdb's copy carries only in-frame clones and drops some. The sample lists fewer than 350,000 clones, 89% seen once, with 1.5% to 2% in the top ten. The germline CDR1 and CDR2 sequences are SGDLS and YYNGEE. The length of the CDR3 is 14 residues. Trimming stripped 6 bases from V and 4 bases from J, with 14 bases between. Donors in Cohort 3 who had recovered were those with two negative PCRs, healthcare professional clearance, or resolution of their symptoms.

Sequenced input: PBMCs or T cells enriched from blood (not recorded which). V usage is TRBV9 and J usage is TRBJ2-1; possible D gene TRBD2, 6 bases. This receptor was identified in a woman aged 35 to 49 who had recovered from COVID-19. This chain's CDR3 is CASTPGLTYNEQFF. The CDR3 DNA follows: TGTGCCAGCACGCCAGGACTAACGTACAATGAGCAGTTCTTC.